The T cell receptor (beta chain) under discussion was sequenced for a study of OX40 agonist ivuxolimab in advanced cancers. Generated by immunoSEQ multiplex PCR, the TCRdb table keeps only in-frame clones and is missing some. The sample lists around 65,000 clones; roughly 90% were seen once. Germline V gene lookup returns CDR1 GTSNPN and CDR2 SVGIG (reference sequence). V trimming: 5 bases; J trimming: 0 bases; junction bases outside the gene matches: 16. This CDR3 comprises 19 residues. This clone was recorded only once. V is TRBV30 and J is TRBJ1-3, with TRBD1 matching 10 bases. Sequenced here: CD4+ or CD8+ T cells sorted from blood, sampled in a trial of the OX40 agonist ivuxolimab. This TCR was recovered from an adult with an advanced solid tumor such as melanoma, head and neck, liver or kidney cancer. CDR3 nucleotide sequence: TGTGCCTGGCATTTGGGACAGGGGACGGGAGTGGGCTCTGGAAACACCATATATTTT. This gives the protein CAWHLGQGTGVGSGNTIYF.